This record looks at one T cell receptor (beta chain) sequence and its context. Its antigen is undetermined. This sample was taken from a study of immune cell composition in non-small cell lung cancer. Whole-study context: Tumours were mainly lung adenocarcinoma or squamous cell carcinoma.

DNA was extracted from unsorted cell suspensions stored frozen. Measured with immunoSEQ multiplex PCR; TCRdb has only the in-frame clones, and not every one. Counted here are 4,500 to 5,000 clones, 80% to 90% occurring once; the ten biggest clones make up roughly 9.7%. Overall study findings and caveats: Overall clonality, unlike maximal tumour-associated clone frequency, did not predict TIL reactivity.

The sequence was collected from a human donor with non-small cell lung cancer. Sequenced sample: lung tumor tissue.

The CDR3 coding sequence is TGTGCCAGCACCCCTAGAACCGACGGACTGCTCGGCTACACCTTC. Translated: CASTPRTDGLLGYTF. The V gene is TRBV6-1, the J gene TRBJ1-2; no firm D call. CDR3 size: 15 residues. The V and J ends lost 7 bases and 8 bases respectively, with 23 bases between them. The germline V gene encodes CDR1 MNHNS and CDR2 SASEGT.